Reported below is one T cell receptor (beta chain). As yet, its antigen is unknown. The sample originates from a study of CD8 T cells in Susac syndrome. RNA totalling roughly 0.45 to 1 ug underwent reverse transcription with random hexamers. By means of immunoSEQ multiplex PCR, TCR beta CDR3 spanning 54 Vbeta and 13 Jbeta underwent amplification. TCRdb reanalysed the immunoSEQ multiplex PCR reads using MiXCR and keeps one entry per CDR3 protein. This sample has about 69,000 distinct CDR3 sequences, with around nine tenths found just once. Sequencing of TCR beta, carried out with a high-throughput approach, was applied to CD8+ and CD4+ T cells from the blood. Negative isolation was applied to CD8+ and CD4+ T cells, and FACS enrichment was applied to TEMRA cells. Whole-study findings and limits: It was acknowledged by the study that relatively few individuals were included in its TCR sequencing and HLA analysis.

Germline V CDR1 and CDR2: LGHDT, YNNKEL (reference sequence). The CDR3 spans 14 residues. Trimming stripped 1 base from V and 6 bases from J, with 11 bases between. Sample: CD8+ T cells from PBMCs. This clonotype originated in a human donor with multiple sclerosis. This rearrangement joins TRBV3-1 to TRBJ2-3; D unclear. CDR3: CASSQGGVTDTQYF. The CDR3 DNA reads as TGTGCCAGCAGCCAAGGTGGTGTGACGGATACGCAGTATTTT.